Given below is one T cell receptor (beta chain) in context. As yet, its antigen is unknown. This specimen comes from a study of post-analysis software for immune sequencing data. Study-wide findings and caveats: TRBV5-6, TRBV5-1 and TRBV20-1 belonged to a set of roughly five TRBV segments that were more frequent in patients than controls. Normalized Chao1 diversity in multiple sclerosis patients fell significantly below that of controls.

Prepared TCR beta cDNA libraries contained unique molecular identifiers. TCRdb itself ran the PCR reads through MiXCR, one entry per CDR3 protein. Among hundreds of thousands of distinct CDR3 sequences listed, 25% to 30% were seen once. The CDR3 loop spans 16 amino acids. V lost 9 bases, J lost 8 bases, and 12 bases stayed unmatched. Germline CDR1 reads LNHNV; CDR2 reads YYDKDF (reference sequence). Source material: blood. The J gene is TRBJ2-1, the V gene TRBV15; 14 nucleotides line up with TRBD2. The receptor's source is a girl aged 5-17 years with multiple sclerosis. In DNA, the CDR3 is TGTGCCACGGGGTTCGGGACTAGCGGGAGTAGGGATGAGCAGTTCTTC. Residues: CATGFGTSGSRDEQFF.